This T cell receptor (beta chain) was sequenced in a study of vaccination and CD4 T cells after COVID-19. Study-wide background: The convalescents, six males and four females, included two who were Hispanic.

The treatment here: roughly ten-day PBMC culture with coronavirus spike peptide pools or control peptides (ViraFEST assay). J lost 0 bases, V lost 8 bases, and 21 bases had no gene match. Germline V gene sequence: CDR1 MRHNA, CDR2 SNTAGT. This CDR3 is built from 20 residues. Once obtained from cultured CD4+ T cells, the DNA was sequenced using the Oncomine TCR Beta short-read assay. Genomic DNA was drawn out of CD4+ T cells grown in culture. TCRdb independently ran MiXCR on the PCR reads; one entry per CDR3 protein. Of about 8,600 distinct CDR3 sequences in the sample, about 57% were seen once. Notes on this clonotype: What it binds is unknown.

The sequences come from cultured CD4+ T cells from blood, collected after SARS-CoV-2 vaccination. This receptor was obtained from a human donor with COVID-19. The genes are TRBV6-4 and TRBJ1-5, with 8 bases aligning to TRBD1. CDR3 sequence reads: CASGPHNPGRGPYSNQPQHF. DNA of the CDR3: TGTGCCAGCGGACCCCACAATCCGGGCAGGGGGCCTTATAGCAATCAGCCCCAGCATTTT.